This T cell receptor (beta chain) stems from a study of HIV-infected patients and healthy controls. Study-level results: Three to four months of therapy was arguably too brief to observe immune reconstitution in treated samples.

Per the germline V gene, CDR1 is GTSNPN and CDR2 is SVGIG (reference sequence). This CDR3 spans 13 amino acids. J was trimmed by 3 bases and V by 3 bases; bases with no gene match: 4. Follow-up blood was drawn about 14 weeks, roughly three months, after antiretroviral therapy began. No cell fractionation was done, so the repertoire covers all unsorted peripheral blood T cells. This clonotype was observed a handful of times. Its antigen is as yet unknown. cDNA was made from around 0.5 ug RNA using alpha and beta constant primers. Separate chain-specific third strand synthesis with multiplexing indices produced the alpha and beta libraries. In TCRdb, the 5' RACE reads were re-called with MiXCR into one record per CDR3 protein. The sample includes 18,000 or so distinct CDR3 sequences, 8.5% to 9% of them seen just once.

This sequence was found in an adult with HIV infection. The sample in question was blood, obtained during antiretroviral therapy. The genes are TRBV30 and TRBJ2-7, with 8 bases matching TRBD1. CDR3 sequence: CAWRGDRYYEQYF. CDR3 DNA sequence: TGTGCCTGGAGGGGGGACAGGTACTACGAGCAGTACTTC.